The 19 T cell receptor beta chains reported below all come from one sample, sequenced in a study of human T cells and chemical hapten exposure. One entry per CDR3 protein, called by TCRdb with MiXCR from the RACE reads. The table records 150,000 to 200,000 distinct CDR3 sequences, around a quarter of them present only once. Time point meaning: patch test 3, about 24 weeks after DPC sensitization. Treatment noted: therapeutic diphenylcyclopropenone sensitization with weekly scalp DPC. The sequences come from whole blood, collected in connection with sensitization to the hapten diphenylcyclopropenone (DPC). The receptors were sampled from a woman between 18 and 29 years old with alopecia areata. Some clones in this sample may be carry-over from other donors' samples.

The rearrangement uses TRBV11-3 and TRBJ2-2; the D is unclear. Germline-derived CDR1 and CDR2 are SGHNT and YENEEA. Trimming took off 6 bases at V and 7 bases at J, with 9 bases between the two ends. CDR3 size: 12 residues. The CDR3, as DNA: TGTGCCAGCAGTAAAGGCGACGGGGAGCTGTTTTTT. It is translated as CASSKGDGELFF.

The chain combines TRBV19 with TRBJ2-7; TRBD1 agrees at 7 bases. This CDR3 has 12 amino acids. Losses at the gene ends were 11 bases for V and 3 bases for J; bases not matched to a gene: 7. Germline values: CDR1 LNHDA, CDR2 SQIVND (reference sequence). The CDR3 DNA sequence: TGTGCCGTCGGCAGGGGGAACTACGAGCAGTACTTC. Translation: CAVGRGNYEQYF.

This clonotype appeared a few times. The chain joins TRBV20-1 to TRBJ1-2; D gene ambiguous. V dropped 3 bases and J dropped 4 bases, with 18 bases sitting between them. CDR3 size: 15 residues. The germline V gene encodes CDR1 DFQATT and CDR2 SNEGSKA (reference sequence). CDR3 DNA: TGCAGTGCTAGCTTGCCTAGGGAGGGTACCTATGGCTACACCTTC. As protein: CSASLPREGTYGYTF.

This chain joins TRBV6-2 or TRBV6-3 and TRBJ2-7; D is undetermined. V lost 2 bases and J lost 6, with 8 bases in between. Germline CDR1 and CDR2: MNHEY and SVGEGT. The length of the CDR3 is 12 residues. The CDR3 DNA is TGTGCCAGCAGTTACCCCCGCTTCGAGCAGTACTTC. The encoded protein is CASSYPRFEQYF.

V gene TRBV5-5 combines with J gene TRBJ1-4; TRBD1 aligns across 8 bases. This CDR3 comprises 14 residues. Germline CDR1 and CDR2: SGHKS and YYEKEE (reference sequence). The V and J ends lost 4 bases and 8 bases, in that order; junction bases with no gene match: 7. The CDR3 is CASSPGQGSEKLFF. DNA of the CDR3: TGTGCCAGCAGCCCAGGACAGGGTAGCGAAAAACTGTTTTTT.

The CDR3 loop reads CASSNRQGGNQPQHF. Written as DNA, the CDR3 is TGTGCCAGTAGTAATCGACAGGGGGGCAATCAGCCCCAGCATTTT. V is TRBV19 and J is TRBJ1-5; TRBD1 matches 9 bases. V lost 4 bases and J lost 2; bases outside the gene matches: 3. In germline, CDR1 is LNHDA, CDR2 SQIVND (reference sequence). The CDR3 sequence is 15 residues long.

The chain recombines TRBV6-5 with TRBJ1-1, with TRBD1 identical over 7 bases. This CDR3 is 14 amino acids long. V shed 6 bases, J shed 2 bases, and the junction held 6 bases outside the gene matches. From germline, CDR1 is MNHEY and CDR2 SVGAGI. The CDR3 region has the DNA TGTGCCAGCAGACTGGGACAGACAAACACTGAAGCTTTCTTT. Residues: CASRLGQTNTEAFF.

This clonotype was picked up a small number of times. V gene TRBV12-3 or TRBV12-4 combines with J gene TRBJ2-1; 8 bases are shared with TRBD2. CDR3 length equals 14 residues. The ends lost 1 base at V and 5 bases at J; junction bases unmatched: 1. Here the CDR3 DNA reads TGTGCCAGCAGTTTAGGCGGGGGGAACAATGAGCAGTTCTTC. Translation gives CASSLGGGNNEQFF.

This clonotype was seen more than once but under ten times. The J gene is TRBJ2-5, the V gene TRBV29-1; 9 nucleotides agree with TRBD1. Germline CDR1 is SQVTM and CDR2 is ANQGSEA. CDR3 length equals 14 residues. The V segment lost 4 bases and the J segment 3 bases; nucleotides outside the gene matches: 6. CDR3 amino acids: CSVAGDRAKETQYF. CDR3 bases: TGCAGCGTTGCGGGGGACAGGGCTAAAGAGACCCAGTACTTC.

In its sample, this clonotype was seen a few times. The chain combines TRBV21-1 with TRBJ1-1. TRBV21-1 is a recognized pseudogene. This CDR3 comprises 14 residues. Here the CDR3 DNA reads TGTGCCAGCACCGGACGACTACTAAACACTGAAGCTTTCTTT. It specifies CASTGRLLNTEAFF.

A word on this clonotype: Given a much more abundant clone one base away, this may be a read error. This chain links TRBV29-1 with TRBJ2-4; a weak D match, TRBD1 (6 bases). This CDR3 contains 12 residues. Germline values: CDR1 SQVTM, CDR2 ANQGSEA. Written as DNA, the CDR3 is TGCAGCGTTGCTGCAGGGGAGAACATTCAGAACTTC. Protein product: CSVAAGENIQNF. Full variable domain (remainder filled in from reference TRBV29-1 and TRBJ2-4): SAVISQKPSRDICQRGTSLTIQCQVDSQVTMMFWYRQQPGQSLTLIATANQGSEATYESGFVIDKFPISRPNLTFSTLTVSNMSPEDSSIYLCSVAAGENIQNFGAGTRLSVL.

This clonotype was seen more than once but under ten times. This sequence joins TRBV9 and TRBJ2-3; no firm D call. The V gene lost 0 bases and the J gene lost 2 bases, with 13 bases spanning the gap. Per germline, CDR1 SGDLS and CDR2 YYNGEE. There are 16 residues in the CDR3. The CDR3 region is CASSVDGSPSTDTQYF. CDR3 sequence (DNA): TGTGCCAGCAGCGTAGACGGCAGCCCCTCCACAGATACGCAGTATTTT.

There are a few counts of this clonotype. CDR3: CSARDWVIRGSEAFF. CDR3 coding DNA: TGCAGTGCTAGAGATTGGGTAATCCGAGGGAGTGAAGCTTTCTTT. The J gene is TRBJ1-1, the V gene TRBV20-1; D is undetermined. The V end lost 0 bases, the J end lost 7 bases, and 18 bases lay between the germline ends. The germline V gene encodes CDR1 DFQATT and CDR2 SNEGSKA (reference sequence). CDR3 length: 15 residues.

This clonotype was seen a single time. This CDR3 reads CASSTQIYEQYF. The DNA of the CDR3 is TGTGCCAGCAGTACCCAGATATACGAGCAGTACTTC. V and J are TRBV6-2 or TRBV6-3 and TRBJ2-7; D gene unclear. V dropped 5 bases and J dropped 4 bases, with 9 bases sitting between them. This CDR3 is 12 amino acids long. Germline lookup yields CDR1 MNHEY and CDR2 SVGEGT.

This clonotype came up a few times. The CDR3 bases are TGTGCCAGCAGCGGTCCAGGGGTGTTGAAGGAGACCCAGTACTTC. Translating gives CASSGPGVLKETQYF. The chain recombines TRBV9 with TRBJ2-5, with a weak D call TRBD1 (6 bases). V shed 3 bases and J shed 5 bases, with 17 bases lying between them. CDR1 and CDR2 from the germline V gene are SGDLS and YYNGEE. This CDR3 is built from 15 residues.

The chain couples TRBV11-2 to TRBJ2-3, with TRBD2 matching over 9 bases. This CDR3 has 14 residues. Germline-derived CDR1 and CDR2 are SGHAT and FQNNGV. J lost 5 bases, V lost 2 bases, and 2 bases had no gene match. The CDR3 nucleotides are TGTGCCAGCAGCTTATTAGCGGGGGAAGATACGCAGTATTTT. Protein sequence: CASSLLAGEDTQYF.

V gene TRBV6-5 combines with J gene TRBJ1-3; possibly TRBD1 for D (5 bases). V was cut by 2 bases and J by 4 bases, with 18 bases left in between. Germline assignment: CDR1 MNHEY and CDR2 SVGAGI. The CDR3 length is 17 residues. This CDR3 reads CASSYRPSRGPGNTIYF. CDR3 DNA: TGTGCCAGCAGTTACCGCCCTAGCCGGGGACCAGGAAACACCATATATTTT.

V gene TRBV15 combines with J gene TRBJ1-1; D is unclear. In germline, CDR1 is LNHNV, CDR2 YYDKDF (reference sequence). This CDR3 is 12 amino acids long. The V gene lost 3 bases and the J gene lost 11 bases, with 13 bases spanning the gap. CDR3 sequence (DNA): TGTGCCACCAGCAGTGTGCGGCTGGGGGCTTTCTTT. It is translated as CATSSVRLGAFF.

This clonotype showed up just a few times. The chain couples TRBV9 to TRBJ2-7, with D unclear. CDR1 and CDR2 from the germline V gene are SGDLS and YYNGEE. The CDR3 has 14 amino acids. Trimming cost V 0 bases and J 1 base, with 8 bases left between them. CDR3 region: CASSVASSSYEQYF. The CDR3 bases are TGTGCCAGCAGCGTAGCCAGCAGTTCCTACGAGCAGTACTTC.